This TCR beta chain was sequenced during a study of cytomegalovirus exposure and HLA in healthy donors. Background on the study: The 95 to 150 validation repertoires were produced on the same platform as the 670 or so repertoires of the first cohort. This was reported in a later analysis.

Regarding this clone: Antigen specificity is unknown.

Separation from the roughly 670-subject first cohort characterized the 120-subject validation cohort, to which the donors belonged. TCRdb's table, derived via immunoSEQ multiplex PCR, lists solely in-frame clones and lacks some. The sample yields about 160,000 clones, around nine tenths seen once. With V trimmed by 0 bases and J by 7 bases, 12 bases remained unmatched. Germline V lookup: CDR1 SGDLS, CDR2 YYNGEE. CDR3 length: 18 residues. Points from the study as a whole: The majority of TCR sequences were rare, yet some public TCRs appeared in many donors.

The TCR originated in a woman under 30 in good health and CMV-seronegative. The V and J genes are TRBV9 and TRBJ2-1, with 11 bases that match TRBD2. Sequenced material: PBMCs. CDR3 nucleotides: TGTGCCAGCAGCGTAGATCGGGTTGGGCTAGCGGGGGGAAATGAGCAGTTCTTC. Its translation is CASSVDRVGLAGGNEQFF.